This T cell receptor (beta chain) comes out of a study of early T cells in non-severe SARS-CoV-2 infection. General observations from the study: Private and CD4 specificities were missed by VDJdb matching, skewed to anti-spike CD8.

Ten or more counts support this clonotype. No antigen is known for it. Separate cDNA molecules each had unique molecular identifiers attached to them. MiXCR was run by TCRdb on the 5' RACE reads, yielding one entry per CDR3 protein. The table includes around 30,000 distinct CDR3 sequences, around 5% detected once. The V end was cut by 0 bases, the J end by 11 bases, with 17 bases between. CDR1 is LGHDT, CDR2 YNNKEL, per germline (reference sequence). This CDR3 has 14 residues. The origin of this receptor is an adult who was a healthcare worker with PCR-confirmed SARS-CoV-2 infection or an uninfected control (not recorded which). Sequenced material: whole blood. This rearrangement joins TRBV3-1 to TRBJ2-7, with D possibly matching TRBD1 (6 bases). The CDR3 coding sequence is TGTGCCAGCAGCCAAGAGGGAGAAACAGGGAAGAAGTACTTC. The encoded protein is CASSQEGETGKKYF.